This TCR beta chain was observed in a study of shared clonotypes between healthy human individuals. Assay: immunoSEQ multiplex PCR; the TCRdb copy retains only in-frame clones and omits some. The table shows around 2.3 million clones, with almost 96% occurring only once. The study separated CD4+ cells into CD45RA+ naive and CD45RA-negative memory subsets. Trimming took off 0 bases at V and 0 bases at J, with 12 bases between the two ends. Germline loops: CDR1 GTSNPN, CDR2 SVGIG (reference sequence). This CDR3 region has 16 residues. Comments on this clone: What it recognizes is unknown.

General study results and limits: Memory subsets generally showed lower estimated richness than naive subsets. Represented genetic and exposure-history diversity was restricted by having few donors.

This receptor was identified in a man aged 18 to 29 in good health. This chain uses TRBV30 with TRBJ1-5; D is possibly TRBD1 (6 bases). The specimen sequenced was naive CD4+ T cells sorted from blood. Documented subset: CD45RA+ positively selected. CDR3 amino acids: CAWSVGGGFSNQPQHF. Written as DNA, the CDR3 is TGTGCCTGGAGTGTAGGAGGGGGTTTTAGCAATCAGCCCCAGCATTTT.